The 9 T cell receptor beta chains presented below share a single source sample, sequenced in a study of CD8+CD57+ T cells in acquired aplastic anemia. Genomic DNA, serving as template, underwent TCR beta VDJ and CDR3 profiling. From the reads, TCRdb called clonotypes with MiXCR, one entry per CDR3 protein. This repertoire shows 190,000 or so distinct CDR3 sequences, less than 60% found once; its top ten account for around 2%. Patients included in sequencing had previously demonstrated CD8+CD57+ cell expansion by flow cytometry. The sequenced sample was sorted CD4+, CD8+, or CD8+CD57+ T cells (not recorded which) from PBMCs. The receptor set was obtained from a human donor with aplastic anemia.

The CDR3 DNA sequence: TGTGCCAGCAGCTTGATACAGGGTTTGGGAAAAAATCAGCCCCAGCATTTT. This gives the protein CASSLIQGLGKNQPQHF. The J gene is TRBJ1-5, the V gene TRBV7-8; D is perhaps TRBD1 (6 bases). Germline CDR1 and CDR2: SGHVS and FQNEAQ. The germline V and J ends were trimmed by 3 bases and 4 bases, with 19 bases remaining between them. This CDR3 comprises 17 residues.

Note on this clonotype: An end of the junction differs from the germline gene, which may be a read error. The V and J genes are TRBV2 and TRBJ1-1; D gene ambiguous. CDR1 and CDR2 from the germline V gene are SNHLY and FYNNEI. The CDR3 spans 14 residues. The CDR3 sequence is CASSEAFGNTKAFF. The CDR3 DNA reads as TGTGCCAGCAGTGAAGCTTTCGGGAACACTAAAGCTTTCTTT.

V gene TRBV10-3 combines with J gene TRBJ2-3; D possibly corresponds to TRBD1 (5 bases). In germline, CDR1 is ENHRY, CDR2 SYGVKD. With 0 bases removed from V and 3 bases from J, the gap between germline ends came to 10 bases. This CDR3 has 15 residues. CDR3 amino acids: CAISESFPGTDTQYF. In nucleotides, the CDR3 is TGTGCCATCAGTGAGTCATTCCCAGGGACAGATACGCAGTATTTT.

The gene calls are TRBV19 and TRBJ1-2; a weak D match, TRBD1 (6 bases). CDR1 and CDR2 (germline): LNHDA, SQIVND (reference sequence). CDR3 length equals 11 residues. V lost 11 bases, J lost 2 bases, and 9 bases lay in between. CDR3 sequence: CAAGGNYGYTF. CDR3 bases: TGTGCCGCCGGGGGCAACTATGGCTACACCTTC.

This clonotype was counted ten times or more. The V gene is TRBV5-1, the J gene TRBJ2-3; D tentatively fits TRBD1 or TRBD2 (7 bases each). The CDR3 spans 13 residues. Deletions cut 3 bases from V and 6 bases from J, with 11 bases between. CDR1 is SGHRS and CDR2 is YFSETQ in the germline V gene. CDR3 residues: CASSSQGGDTQYF. CDR3 in DNA: TGCGCCAGCAGCTCCCAGGGGGGGGATACGCAGTATTTT.

This rearrangement joins TRBV12-3 or TRBV12-4 to TRBJ2-7; D is undetermined. CDR3 size: 11 residues. Trimming cost V 5 bases and J 4 bases, with 6 bases left between them. CDR3 DNA: TGTGCCAGCAGTCAGGAATACGAGCAGTACTTC. Protein: CASSQEYEQYF.

To note about this clonotype: Because it lacks the conserved phenylalanine or tryptophan at the end, this CDR3 is likely a read error. V and J are TRBV10-1 and TRBJ1-5, with TRBD1 matching over 9 bases. Germline V gene lookup returns CDR1 WNHNN and CDR2 SYGVQD (reference sequence). This CDR3 is 16 amino acids long. CDR3 sequence reads: CASSEGTGNSSQPQHL. DNA of the CDR3: TGCGCCAGCAGTGAGGGGACAGGGAATAGCAGTCAGCCCCAGCATCTT.

As to this clonotype: The CDR3 ends on some other residue instead of the conserved phenylalanine or tryptophan, so this is likely a read error. The DNA is left out, because the CDR3 cannot be placed on it with certainty; the CDR3 is given as TCRdb lists it. This chain links TRBV25-1 with TRBJ1-3. Germline V gives CDR1 MGHDK, CDR2 SYGVNS. The CDR3 has 12 residues if both end residues are counted. This CDR3 reads CASSELEGGKNT.

The CDR3 sequence is CASSLGQGATRSAFF. In DNA, the CDR3 is TGTGCCAGCAGCTTGGGACAGGGAGCAACCCGCTCGGCGTTCTTC. The gene calls are TRBV11-2 and TRBJ2-1; TRBD1 agrees at 9 bases. CDR1 is SGHAT, CDR2 FQNNGV, per germline. The J segment lost 15 bases and the V segment lost 3 bases, leaving 15 bases of the junction unmatched. The CDR3 has 15 residues.